What follows are 5 T cell receptor beta chains derived from one specimen sequenced in a study of blood T cell repertoires in COVID-19. The repertoire was sequenced with immunoSEQ multiplex PCR; TCRdb's copy has only in-frame clones and lacks some. The repertoire holds some 190,000 clones, with 84% as singletons. The sequenced sample consisted of PBMCs or T cells enriched from blood (not recorded which). These receptors were collected from a young woman who had been exposed to COVID-19.

The chain carries TRBV9 and TRBJ1-5, with 8 bases aligning to TRBD1. The germline CDR1 and CDR2 sequences are SGDLS and YYNGEE. CDR3 length equals 15 residues. V trimming: 4 bases; J trimming: 3 bases; junction bases outside the gene matches: 6. The CDR3 loop reads CASSPGTGHNQPQHF. The CDR3 DNA reads TGTGCCAGCAGCCCCGGGACAGGCCACAATCAGCCCCAGCATTTT.

The J gene is TRBJ2-7, the V gene TRBV19, with D tentatively TRBD2 (7 bases). The CDR3 consists of 15 residues. Germline V CDR1 and CDR2: LNHDA, SQIVND (reference sequence). Trimming removed 5 bases from V and 6 bases from J, with 20 bases in between. The CDR3 DNA reads as TGTGCCAGTAGTCTGATCCGGGGGGCCCGGAGCGAGCAGTACTTC. Protein sequence: CASSLIRGARSEQYF.

The V gene is TRBV9, the J gene TRBJ1-2; TRBD1 matches 7 bases. Germline CDR1 is SGDLS and CDR2 is YYNGEE. The ends lost 0 bases at V and 4 bases at J; junction bases unmatched: 9. The CDR3 is 16 residues long. The CDR3 reads CASSVEEGATSYGYTF. Written as DNA, the CDR3 is TGTGCCAGCAGCGTAGAGGAGGGGGCGACTTCCTATGGCTACACCTTC.

V usage is TRBV7-8 and J usage is TRBJ1-1; the D is unclear. This CDR3 has 17 amino acids. Trimming shortened V by 5 bases and J by 0 bases, and 19 bases separated the two germline ends. Germline V gene sequence: CDR1 SGHVS, CDR2 FQNEAQ. The CDR3 coding sequence is TGTGCCAGCAGCAGTATCTCTGGTGGCCCCATGAACACTGAAGCTTTCTTT. Amino acids: CASSSISGGPMNTEAFF.

About this clone: The junction departs from the called germline gene at one end, perhaps through a read error. The rearrangement links TRBV29-1 to TRBJ1-2; 9 bases match TRBD1. The length of the CDR3 is 13 residues. Germline CDR1 and CDR2: SQVTM and ANQGSEA. This CDR3 is CSVETGGNFGYTF. In DNA, the CDR3 is TGCAGCGTTGAGACAGGGGGAAACTTTGGCTACACCTTC.